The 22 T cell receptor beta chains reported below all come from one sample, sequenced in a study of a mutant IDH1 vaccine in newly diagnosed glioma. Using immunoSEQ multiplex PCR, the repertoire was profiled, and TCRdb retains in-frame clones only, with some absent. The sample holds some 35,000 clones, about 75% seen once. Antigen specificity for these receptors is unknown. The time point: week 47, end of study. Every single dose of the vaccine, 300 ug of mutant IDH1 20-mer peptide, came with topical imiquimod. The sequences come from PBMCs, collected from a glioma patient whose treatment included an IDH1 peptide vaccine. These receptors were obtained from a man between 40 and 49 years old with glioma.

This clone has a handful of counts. CDR3 coding DNA: TGTGCCAGCAGTGGGGAGGGGACAGGGGACACTGAAGCTTTCTTT. Its protein is CASSGEGTGDTEAFF. The genes are TRBV28 and TRBJ1-1; 10 nucleotides match TRBD1. The CDR3 has 15 amino acids. With V trimmed by 5 bases and J by 3 bases, 6 bases remained unmatched. Germline V gene lookup returns CDR1 MDHEN and CDR2 SYDVKM.

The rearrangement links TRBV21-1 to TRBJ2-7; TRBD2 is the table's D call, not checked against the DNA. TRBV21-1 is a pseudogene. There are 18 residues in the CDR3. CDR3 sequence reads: CASSIFPGGNPLFYEQYF. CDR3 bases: TGTGCCAGCAGTATTTTTCCGGGGGGGAATCCTCTTTTTTACGAGCAGTACTTC.

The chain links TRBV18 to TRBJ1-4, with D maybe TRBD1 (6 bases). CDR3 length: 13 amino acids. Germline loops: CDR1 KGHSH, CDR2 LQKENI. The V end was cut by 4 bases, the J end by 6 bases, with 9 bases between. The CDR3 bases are TGTGCCAGCTCACTCGGGGGCGATGAAAAACTGTTTTTT. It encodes CASSLGGDEKLFF. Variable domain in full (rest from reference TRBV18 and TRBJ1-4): NAGVMQNPRHLVRRRGQEARLRCSPMKGHSHVYWYRQLPEEGLKFMVYLQKENIIDESGMPKERFSAEFPKEGPSILRIQQVVRGDSAAYFCASSLGGDEKLFFGSGTQLSVL.

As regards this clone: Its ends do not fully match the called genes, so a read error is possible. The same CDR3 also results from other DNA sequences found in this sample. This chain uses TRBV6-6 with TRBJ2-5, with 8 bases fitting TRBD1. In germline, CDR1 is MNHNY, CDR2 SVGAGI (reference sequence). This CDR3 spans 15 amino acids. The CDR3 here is CASSLQGGDQETQYF. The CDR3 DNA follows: TGCGCCAGCAGCCTACAGGGGGGCGACCAAGAGACCCAGTACTTC.

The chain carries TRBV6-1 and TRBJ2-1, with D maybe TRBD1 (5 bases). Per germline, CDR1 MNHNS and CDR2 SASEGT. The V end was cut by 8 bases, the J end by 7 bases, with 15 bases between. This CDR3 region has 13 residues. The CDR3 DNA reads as TGTGCCAGCCCGCCCGCCGGACAAAATGAGCAGTTCTTC. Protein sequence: CASPPAGQNEQFF.

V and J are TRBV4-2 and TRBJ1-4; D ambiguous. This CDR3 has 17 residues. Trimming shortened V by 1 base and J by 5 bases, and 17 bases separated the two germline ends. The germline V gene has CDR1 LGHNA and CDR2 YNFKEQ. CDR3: CASSQVYSPGGNEKLFF. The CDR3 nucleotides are TGTGCCAGCAGCCAAGTCTACAGCCCCGGCGGGAATGAAAAACTGTTTTTT.

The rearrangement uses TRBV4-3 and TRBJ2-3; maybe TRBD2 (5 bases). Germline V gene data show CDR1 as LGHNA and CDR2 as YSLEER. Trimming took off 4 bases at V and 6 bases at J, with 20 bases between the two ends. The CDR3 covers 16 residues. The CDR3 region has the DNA TGCGCCAGCAGCCCTCGGGCGGGCGGAGTTTCCGATACGCAGTATTTT. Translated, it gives CASSPRAGGVSDTQYF.

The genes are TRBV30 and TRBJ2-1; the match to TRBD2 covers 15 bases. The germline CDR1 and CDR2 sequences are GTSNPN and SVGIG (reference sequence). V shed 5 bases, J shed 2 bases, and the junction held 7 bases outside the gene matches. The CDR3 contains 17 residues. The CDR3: CAWYGLAGGAPYNEQFF. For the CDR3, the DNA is TGTGCCTGGTACGGACTAGCGGGAGGGGCCCCCTACAATGAGCAGTTCTTC.

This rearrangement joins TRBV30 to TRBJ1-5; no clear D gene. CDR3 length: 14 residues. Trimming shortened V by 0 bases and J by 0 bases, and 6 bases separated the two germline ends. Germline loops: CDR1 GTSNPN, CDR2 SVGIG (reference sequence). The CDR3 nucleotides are TGTGCCTGGAGTGTATTAAATAGCAATCAGCCCCAGCATTTT. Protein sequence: CAWSVLNSNQPQHF.

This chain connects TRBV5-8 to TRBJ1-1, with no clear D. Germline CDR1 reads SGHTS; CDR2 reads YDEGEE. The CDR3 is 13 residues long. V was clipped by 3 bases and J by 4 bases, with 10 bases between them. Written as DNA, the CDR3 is TGTGCCAGCAGCTGGGATACGGGCACTGAAGCTTTCTTT. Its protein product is CASSWDTGTEAFF.

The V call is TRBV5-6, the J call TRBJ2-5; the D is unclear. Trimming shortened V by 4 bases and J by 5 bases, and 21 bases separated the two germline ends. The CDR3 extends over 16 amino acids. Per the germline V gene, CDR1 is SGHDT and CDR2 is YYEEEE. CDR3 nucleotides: TGTGCCAGCAGCCCCGACCGGAATTTGGTGGGGGAGACCCAGTACTTC. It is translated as CASSPDRNLVGETQYF.

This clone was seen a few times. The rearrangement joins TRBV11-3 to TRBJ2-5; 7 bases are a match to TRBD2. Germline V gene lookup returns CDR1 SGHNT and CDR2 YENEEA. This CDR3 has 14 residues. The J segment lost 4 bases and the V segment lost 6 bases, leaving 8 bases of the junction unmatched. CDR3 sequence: CASRGGGPLETQYF. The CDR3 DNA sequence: TGTGCCAGCAGGGGGGGAGGGCCCCTAGAGACCCAGTACTTC. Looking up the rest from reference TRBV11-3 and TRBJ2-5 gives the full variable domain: EAGVVQSPRYKIIEKKQPVAFWCNPISGHNTLYWYLQNLGQGPELLIRYENEEAVDDSQLPKDRFSAERLKGVDSTLKIQPAELGDSAVYLCASRGGGPLETQYFGPGTRLLVL.

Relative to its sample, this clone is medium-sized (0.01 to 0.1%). The CDR3 here is CASKRTSGDKETQYF. CDR3 DNA: TGCGCCAGCAAAAGGACTAGCGGGGATAAAGAGACCCAGTACTTC. V usage is TRBV10-2 and J usage is TRBJ2-5; 12 bases are shared with TRBD2. CDR1 and CDR2 from the germline V gene are WSHSY and SAAADI. The CDR3 runs 15 residues. Trimming at V came to 7 bases and at J to 3 bases, leaving 6 bases not matched to a gene.

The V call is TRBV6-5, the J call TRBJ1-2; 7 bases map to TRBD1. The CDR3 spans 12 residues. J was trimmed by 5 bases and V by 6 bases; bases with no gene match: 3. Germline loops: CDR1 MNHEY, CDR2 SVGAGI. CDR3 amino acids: CASSGQEYGYTF. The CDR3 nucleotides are TGTGCCAGCAGCGGACAGGAGTATGGCTACACCTTC.

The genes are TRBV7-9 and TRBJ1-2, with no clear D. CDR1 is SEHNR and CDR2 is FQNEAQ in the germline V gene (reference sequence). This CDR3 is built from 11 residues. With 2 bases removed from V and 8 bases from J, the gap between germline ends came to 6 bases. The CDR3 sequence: CASSLLGGYTF. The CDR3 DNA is TGTGCCAGCAGCTTACTGGGGGGCTACACCTTC.

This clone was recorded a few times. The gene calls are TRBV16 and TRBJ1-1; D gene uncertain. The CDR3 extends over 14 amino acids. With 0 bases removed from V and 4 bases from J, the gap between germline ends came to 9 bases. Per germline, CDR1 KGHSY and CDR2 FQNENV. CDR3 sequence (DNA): TGTGCCAGCAGCCAATCAGGGTTGGGCACTGAAGCTTTCTTT. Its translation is CASSQSGLGTEAFF.

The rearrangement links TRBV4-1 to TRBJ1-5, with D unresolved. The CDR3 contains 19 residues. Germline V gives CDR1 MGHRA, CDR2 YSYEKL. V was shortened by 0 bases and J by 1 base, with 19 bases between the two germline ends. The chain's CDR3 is CASSQDSRFTADSNQPQHF. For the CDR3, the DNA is TGCGCCAGCAGCCAAGATTCGCGGTTTACAGCTGACAGCAATCAGCCCCAGCATTTT.

This CDR3 is CASRLTRATEAFF. The CDR3 DNA follows: TGTGCCAGCCGCCTTACTCGGGCCACTGAAGCTTTCTTT. This chain joins TRBV19 and TRBJ1-1; D gene uncertain. V lost 9 bases, J lost 4 bases, and 15 bases lay in between. The CDR3 is 13 amino acids. Per germline, CDR1 LNHDA and CDR2 SQIVND (reference sequence).

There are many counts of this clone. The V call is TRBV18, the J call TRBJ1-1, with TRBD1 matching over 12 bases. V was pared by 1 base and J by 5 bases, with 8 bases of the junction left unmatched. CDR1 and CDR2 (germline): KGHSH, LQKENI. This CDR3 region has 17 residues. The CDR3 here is CASSPRGTGGLWTEAFF. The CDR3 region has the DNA TGTGCCAGCTCACCACGGGGGACAGGGGGCCTGTGGACTGAAGCTTTCTTT.

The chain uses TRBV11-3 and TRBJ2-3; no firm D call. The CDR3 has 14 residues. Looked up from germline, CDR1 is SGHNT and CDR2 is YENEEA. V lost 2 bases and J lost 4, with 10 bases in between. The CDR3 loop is CASSLQSQADTQYF. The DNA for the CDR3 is TGTGCCAGCAGCTTACAGAGTCAGGCAGATACGCAGTATTTT. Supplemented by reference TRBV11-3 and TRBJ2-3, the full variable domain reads EAGVVQSPRYKIIEKKQPVAFWCNPISGHNTLYWYLQNLGQGPELLIRYENEEAVDDSQLPKDRFSAERLKGVDSTLKIQPAELGDSAVYLCASSLQSQADTQYFGPGTRLTVL.

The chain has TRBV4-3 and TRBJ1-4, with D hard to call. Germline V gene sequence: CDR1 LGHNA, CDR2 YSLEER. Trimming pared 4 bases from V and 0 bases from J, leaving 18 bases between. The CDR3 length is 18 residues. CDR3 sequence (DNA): TGCGCCAGCAGCCCCGTTCCCGGTGAGGTTGCAACTAATGAAAAACTGTTTTTT. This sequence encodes CASSPVPGEVATNEKLFF.

The CDR3 sequence is CASSVTGPQHF. The CDR3 nucleotides read TGTGCCAGCAGTGTGACAGGACCCCAGCATTTT. The J gene is TRBJ1-5, the V gene TRBV2, with a tentative D call TRBD1 (6 bases). CDR1 and CDR2 from the germline V gene are SNHLY and FYNNEI. Trimming took off 4 bases at V and 10 bases at J, with 8 bases between the two ends. The CDR3 is 11 amino acids.